The 8 T cell receptor beta chains reported below all come from one sample, sequenced in a study of CD8+CD57+ T cells in acquired aplastic anemia. For CDR3 and TCR beta VDJ profiling, genomic DNA was the template used. TCRdb itself ran the reads through MiXCR, one entry per CDR3 protein. The sample consists of fewer than 250,000 distinct CDR3 sequences, about half of them appearing once. Sequenced: sorted CD4+, CD8+, or CD8+CD57+ T cells (not recorded which) from PBMCs. These receptors were taken from a human donor in good health, serving as a control.

This clonotype appeared once. The chain has TRBV7-6 and TRBJ1-6, with 7 bases identical to TRBD1. Germline V gives CDR1 SGHVS, CDR2 FNYEAQ. V trimming: 5 bases; J trimming: 7 bases; junction bases outside the gene matches: 5. CDR3 length equals 14 residues. The chain's CDR3 is CASSKGQKNSPLHF. CDR3 bases: TGTGCCAGCAGCAAGGGACAGAAAAATTCACCCCTCCACTTT.

CDR3 in amino acids: CAIRERGGRQANYGYTF. The CDR3, as DNA: TGTGCCATCAGGGAGCGGGGGGGTAGGCAAGCTAACTATGGCTACACCTTC. V usage is TRBV10-3 and J usage is TRBJ1-2; D is possibly TRBD1 (5 bases). Between the trimmed V and J ends, which lost 6 bases and 0 bases, there was a span of 20 bases. The CDR3 consists of 17 residues. The V gene's germline CDR1 is ENHRY and CDR2 SYGVKD.

This rearrangement joins TRBV2 to TRBJ1-4; 8 positions match TRBD1. Germline lookup yields CDR1 SNHLY and CDR2 FYNNEI. V shed 6 bases and J 5 bases; nucleotides not matched to a gene: 5. This CDR3 has 14 residues. The CDR3: CASRWTGQNEKLFF. CDR3 nucleotides: TGTGCCAGCAGGTGGACAGGGCAAAATGAAAAACTGTTTTTT.

V is TRBV29-1 and J is TRBJ2-1; D remains unclear. Trimming removed 8 bases from V and 8 bases from J, with 19 bases in between. There are 13 residues in the CDR3. Per the germline V gene, CDR1 is SQVTM and CDR2 is ANQGSEA. The CDR3 sequence is CSLRSGVGDEQFF. The CDR3 region has the DNA TGCAGCTTGAGGTCTGGGGTCGGTGATGAGCAGTTCTTC.

This clonotype was observed a handful of times. This rearrangement joins TRBV20-1 to TRBJ2-1; D is possibly TRBD2 (5 bases). V lost 5 bases, J lost 3 bases, and 11 bases lay in between. Germline V gene data show CDR1 as DFQATT and CDR2 as SNEGSKA (reference sequence). CDR3 length: 13 amino acids. CDR3 loop: CSAEGRDYNEQFF. In DNA form, the CDR3 reads TGCAGTGCTGAAGGCCGGGACTACAATGAGCAGTTCTTC.

This clonotype was detected ten times or more. The genes are TRBV12-3 or TRBV12-4 and TRBJ2-5; the D is unclear. The length of the CDR3 is 14 residues. Trimming stripped 5 bases from V and 5 bases from J, with 15 bases between. CDR3 protein: CASSPGPVVETQYF. The CDR3 DNA reads TGTGCCAGCAGTCCCGGGCCGGTGGTGGAGACCCAGTACTTC.

In nucleotides, the CDR3 is TGTGCCAGCAGCTCTAGCGGCACCTACGAGCAGTACTTC. It yields the protein CASSSSGTYEQYF. The chain employs TRBV7-2 and TRBJ2-7, with 7 bases aligning to TRBD2. Germline CDR1 reads SGHTA; CDR2 reads FQGNSA. This CDR3 has 13 amino acids. With V trimmed by 4 bases and J by 2 bases, 2 bases remained unmatched. Full variable domain (missing parts from reference TRBV7-2 and TRBJ2-7): GAGVSQSPSNKVTEKGKDVELRCDPISGHTALYWYRQSLGQGLEFLIYFQGNSAPDKSGLPSDRFSAERTGGSVSTLTIQRTQQEDSAVYLCASSSSGTYEQYFGPGTRLTVT.

The V and J genes are TRBV7-9 and TRBJ2-5, with TRBD2 matching 8 bases. Germline V gives CDR1 SEHNR, CDR2 FQNEAQ (reference sequence). The CDR3 extends over 15 amino acids. The V and J ends lost 5 bases and 2 bases, in that order; junction bases with no gene match: 7. The CDR3 sequence is CASSPGLGLQETQYF. The CDR3 DNA reads TGTGCCAGCAGCCCGGGACTAGGATTGCAAGAGACCCAGTACTTC.